Presented here are 19 T cell receptor beta chains from one specimen sequenced in a study of cytomegalovirus exposure and HLA in healthy donors. Primers included in the PCR were 60 Vbeta and 13 Jbeta primers. Repertoires were generated with immunoSEQ multiplex PCR, while TCRdb's copy carries only in-frame clones and drops some. The sample consists of roughly 120,000 clones, over 6.5% of them appearing once. The sequenced sample consisted of PBMCs. The receptors were gathered from a woman aged 40-49 years in good health and CMV-seropositive.

This clone showed up just a few times. V and J are TRBV30 and TRBJ1-3, with 8 bases matching TRBD1. Germline trimming cut 4 bases from V and 4 bases from J; bases unmatched to any gene: 3. The CDR3 totals 13 residues. Germline assignment: CDR1 GTSNPN and CDR2 SVGIG (reference sequence). The CDR3 loop is CAWITGGGNTIYF. The CDR3 region has the DNA TGTGCCTGGATAACAGGGGGAGGAAACACCATATATTTT.

The sample holds a few counts of this clone. The J gene is TRBJ1-1, the V gene TRBV11-3; tentatively, D is TRBD1 (6 bases). The CDR3 is made up of 12 amino acids. The germline V gene has CDR1 SGHNT and CDR2 YENEEA. V lost 5 bases and J lost 5, with 9 bases in between. The DNA of the CDR3 is TGTGCCAGCAGCGGCAGGGGTACTGAAGCTTTCTTT. Translation gives CASSGRGTEAFF.

The rearrangement uses TRBV13 and TRBJ2-7, with D tentatively TRBD2 (5 bases). Per the germline V gene, CDR1 is PRHDT and CDR2 is FYEKMQ (reference sequence). V was cut by 4 bases and J by 3 bases, with 13 bases left in between. The CDR3 covers 14 residues. The CDR3 nucleotides are TGTGCCAGCAGCTCCCTCGCTGAGGGCTACGAGCAGTACTTC. This sequence encodes CASSSLAEGYEQYF.

CDR3 DNA sequence: TGTGCCAGCTCACCCGGGACACTTTTTGATGGCTACACCTTC. This translates into CASSPGTLFDGYTF. The chain couples TRBV18 to TRBJ1-2; tentative D call: TRBD1 (6 bases). CDR1 and CDR2 (germline): KGHSH, LQKENI. This CDR3 comprises 14 residues. V was trimmed by 3 bases and J by 6 bases, leaving 14 bases between them.

The chain uses TRBV15 and TRBJ2-3; TRBD2 might be the D (6 bases). Germline CDR1 reads LNHNV; CDR2 reads YYDKDF (reference sequence). This CDR3 has 17 amino acids. V lost 3 bases to trimming and J lost 1 base, with 17 bases between them. CDR3 DNA: TGTGCCACCAGCAGTCCAGGGAGGACGCCAGGCACAGATACGCAGTATTTT. Encoded protein: CATSSPGRTPGTDTQYF.

This clone was counted between two and nine times. V is TRBV14 and J is TRBJ1-1; tentative D call: TRBD1 (6 bases). The CDR3 is 16 amino acids. Germline V CDR1 and CDR2: SGHDN, FVKESK. Trimming took off 2 bases at V and 6 bases at J, with 19 bases between the two ends. CDR3 loop: CASSQSPGGGTAEAFF. The CDR3 DNA reads as TGTGCCAGCAGCCAATCCCCGGGAGGGGGAACGGCTGAAGCTTTCTTT.

In this sample, this clone turned up a few times. The chain links TRBV2 to TRBJ1-1; 11 nucleotides line up with TRBD1. Per germline, CDR1 SNHLY and CDR2 FYNNEI. The J segment lost 5 bases and the V segment lost 7 bases, leaving 9 bases of the junction unmatched. This CDR3 comprises 15 residues. The DNA for the CDR3 is TGTGCCAGCATCAAAGGACAGGGGGCAGCTACTGAAGCTTTCTTT. It translates to CASIKGQGAATEAFF. The variable domain in full, with the rest retrieved from reference TRBV2 and TRBJ1-1, is EPEVTQTPSHQVTQMGQEVILRCVPISNHLYFYWYRQILGQKVEFLVSFYNNEISEKSEIFDDQFSVERPDGSNFTLKIRSTKLEDSAMYFCASIKGQGAATEAFFGQGTRLTVV.

This clone has a handful of counts. The V call is TRBV18, the J call TRBJ2-7, with a possible D match to TRBD2 (6 bases). Germline CDR1 KGHSH, CDR2 LQKENI. The CDR3 consists of 12 residues. V was cut by 3 bases and J by 4 bases, with 7 bases left in between. The CDR3 sequence: CASSPGGYEQYF. Written as DNA, the CDR3 is TGTGCCAGCTCACCGGGGGGATACGAGCAGTACTTC.

This clone was counted a few times. The chain combines TRBV5-1 with TRBJ2-7; 8 nucleotides match TRBD1. The CDR3 runs 15 residues. The V gene's germline CDR1 is SGHRS and CDR2 YFSETQ. V lost 2 bases, J lost 2 bases, and 6 bases stayed unmatched. This CDR3 is CASSLGGQAAYEQYF. CDR3 nucleotides: TGCGCCAGCAGCTTAGGGGGACAGGCAGCCTACGAGCAGTACTTC.

The chain recombines TRBV7-6 with TRBJ2-5, with TRBD2 matching over 16 bases. Germline CDR1 reads SGHVS; CDR2 reads FNYEAQ. The V and J ends lost 5 bases and 5 bases, in that order; junction bases with no gene match: 8. This CDR3 region has 17 residues. The CDR3: CASSRIGTSGGAETQYF. CDR3 nucleotides: TGTGCCAGCAGCCGAATTGGGACTAGCGGGGGGGCTGAGACCCAGTACTTC.

The V call is TRBV27, the J call TRBJ2-7, with D possibly matching TRBD1 (6 bases). This CDR3 has 16 residues. CDR1 and CDR2 from the germline V gene are MNHEY and SMNVEV (reference sequence). The V end lost 7 bases, the J end lost 0 bases, and 19 bases lay between the germline ends. CDR3 protein: CASTTRTGQSSYEQYF. In DNA, the CDR3 is TGTGCCAGCACGACCCGAACAGGACAGAGCTCCTACGAGCAGTACTTC.

V usage is TRBV7-9 and J usage is TRBJ1-6; D remains unclear. V shed 3 bases and J shed 5 bases, with 14 bases lying between them. The CDR3 has 16 amino acids. CDR1 and CDR2 (germline): SEHNR, FQNEAQ (reference sequence). The CDR3 region has the DNA TGTGCCAGCAGCTTTCTCCGGGGAACGGATAATTCACCCCTCCACTTT. Translated, it gives CASSFLRGTDNSPLHF.

This clone was seen a handful of times. The chain carries TRBV9 and TRBJ2-6, with D hard to call. CDR1 is SGDLS, CDR2 YYNGEE, per germline. Trimming left V 3 bases short and J 1 base short, with 17 bases between. The CDR3 consists of 18 residues. The chain's CDR3 is CASSAGRRGWSGANVLTF. CDR3 coding DNA: TGTGCCAGCAGCGCGGGTAGGCGAGGTTGGTCTGGGGCCAACGTCCTGACTTTC. Based on the CDR3 plus reference TRBV9 and TRBJ2-6, the full variable domain is DSGVTQTPKHLITATGQRVTLRCSPRSGDLSVYWYQQSLDQGLQFLIQYYNGEERAKGNILERFSAQQFPDLHSELNLSSLELGDSALYFCASSAGRRGWSGANVLTFGAGSRLTVL.

This chain joins TRBV28 and TRBJ1-5, with D uncertain. The CDR3 totals 14 residues. Trimming took off 7 bases at V and 7 bases at J, with 17 bases between the two ends. Germline loops: CDR1 MDHEN, CDR2 SYDVKM. The CDR3 sequence is CASTPPGLGQPQHF. The CDR3 DNA reads TGTGCCAGCACCCCACCGGGGTTGGGACAGCCCCAGCATTTT.

This clone was counted between two and nine times. The chain uses TRBV5-1 and TRBJ2-5, with D perhaps matching TRBD2 (5 bases). V was trimmed by 0 bases and J by 3 bases, leaving 12 bases between them. Germline CDR1 SGHRS, CDR2 YFSETQ. The CDR3 loop spans 15 amino acids. Written as DNA, the CDR3 is TGCGCCAGCAGCTTGGAGGAGGCCACAAAAGAGACCCAGTACTTC. This translates into CASSLEEATKETQYF.

The chain recombines TRBV7-6 with TRBJ1-3, with 12 bases lining up with TRBD1. Germline-derived CDR1 and CDR2 are SGHVS and FNYEAQ. The CDR3 length is 15 residues. V lost 6 bases and J lost 4; bases outside the gene matches: 4. CDR3 nucleotides: TGTGCCAGCAGGGGACAGGGGGCCTGGGGAAACACCATATATTTT. Translating gives CASRGQGAWGNTIYF.

V is TRBV30 and J is TRBJ1-2; tentatively, D is TRBD1 (6 bases). V lost 1 base, J lost 8 bases, and 17 bases lay in between. CDR3 size: 14 residues. Germline V CDR1 and CDR2: GTSNPN, SVGIG (reference sequence). The DNA for the CDR3 is TGTGCCTGGAGTGCACCCGGGGGGGCAGGGGGCTACACCTTC. This gives the protein CAWSAPGGAGGYTF.

This chain joins TRBV15 and TRBJ1-2, with D perhaps matching TRBD1 (5 bases). Germline values: CDR1 LNHNV, CDR2 YYDKDF (reference sequence). The CDR3 extends over 13 amino acids. V was shortened by 1 base and J by 8 bases, with 11 bases between the two germline ends. The CDR3 region has the DNA TGTGCCACCAGCAGAGCCCCGGGGGAAGGCTACACCTTC. This codes for CATSRAPGEGYTF.

The chain combines TRBV28 with TRBJ2-1, with 7 bases fitting TRBD1. This CDR3 has 14 residues. After removal of 4 bases from V and 5 bases from J, the junction contained 5 bases not matched to a gene. Germline CDR1 is MDHEN and CDR2 is SYDVKM. In nucleotides, the CDR3 is TGTGCCAGCAGTTGGGGACAGACAGACAATGAGCAGTTCTTC. Translation: CASSWGQTDNEQFF.